This T cell receptor (beta chain) was retrieved from a study of shared clonotypes between healthy human individuals. Study-level points and caveats: Clonotype sharing among donors was expected to depend on sequencing depth.

As regards this clone: The antigen remains unidentified.

Each donor was a Caucasian adult residing in Nashville, Tennessee. The germline V and J ends were trimmed by 4 bases and 5 bases, with 16 bases remaining between them. CDR3 length equals 15 residues. CDR1 SGDLS and CDR2 YYNGEE come from the germline V gene. Deep level was the assay's run setting. Assay: immunoSEQ multiplex PCR; the TCRdb copy retains only in-frame clones and omits some. Of roughly 1.5 million clones in the sample, approximately 98% were seen once. The clonotype was recovered from a man aged 25-45 years in good health. The sequencing input was naive CD4+ T cells sorted from blood. The subset denotes: CD45RA+ positively selected. V usage is TRBV9 and J usage is TRBJ1-5, with a weak D call TRBD1 (5 bases). CDR3 in amino acids: CASSNRGEPDQPQHF. CDR3 DNA: TGTGCCAGCAGCAACAGAGGGGAGCCGGATCAGCCCCAGCATTTT. The full variable domain, completed using reference TRBV9 and TRBJ1-5, is DSGVTQTPKHLITATGQRVTLRCSPRSGDLSVYWYQQSLDQGLQFLIQYYNGEERAKGNILERFSAQQFPDLHSELNLSSLELGDSALYFCASSNRGEPDQPQHFGDGTRLSIL.